Reported below is one T cell receptor (beta chain). Its target antigen remains unknown. The sample originates from a study of T cells in severe cutaneous drug reactions (dated by TCRdb to between 2017 and 2020). Some background on the complete study: Between about 2010 and 2018, patients were recruited from Taiwan, Thailand and a European registry network. The culprit drug was assigned using the Naranjo algorithm and the ALDEN drug causality algorithm. Patients in either the acute or the recovery stage provided biological samples, such as blister fluids/cells and PBMC. Only patients with a probable or definite SJS/TEN or DRESS diagnosis by RegiSCAR criteria were enrolled. Libraries were prepared using iRepertoire multiplex PCR, and a comparison was cited by the authors in which similar capture of abundant clonotypes was shown across iRepertoire and 5' RACE methods with or without UMI. Bulk TCR sequencing was combined with single-cell sequencing, quantitative PCR validation, functional assays and transgenic mouse experiments. The study at large found these results: According to the authors, further study is still needed to determine whether the public TCR generalizes to SJS/TEN caused by other drugs. A public TCRbeta CDR3 was found in all seven CBZ-SJS/TEN blister samples (mean roughly 14%) but was undetectable or scarce in tolerant-control and healthy-donor PBMC.

For both bulk and single-cell sequencing, libraries were prepared with the iRepertoire multiplex PCR system and TCR subtype-specific primers. Multiplex PCR using primers aimed at the V, D and J gene regions produced the bulk TCR beta libraries. Roughly 100-500 ng of RNA per sample served as input for bulk TCR library preparation. Bulk TCR beta amplicons were sequenced on an Illumina MiSeq. Regarding the original processing steps: Sample misassignments and low-quality sequencing reads were filtered out during quality control steps. The amino acids lying between the V-gene Y[YFLI]C motif and the J-segment [FW]GXGT motif were defined as CDR3. CDR3 clonotypes and TRBV and TRBJ gene assignments were based on the IMGT database. Per-sample TRBV expression was normalized to the mean of the same gene in PBMC from 44 healthy donors. TCRdb reprocessed the reads, so every CDR3 protein sequence counts as one entry and DNA is not shown. Here the V and J calls rest on TCRdb's processing, not on the authors' analysis. The sample's table lists a count of more than 20,000 distinct CDR3 sequences. Under 8.5% of the sample is taken by the ten largest.

Sequencing was performed on donors who were patients with carbamazepine-induced Stevens-Johnson syndrome or toxic epidermal necrolysis (CBZ-SJS/TEN). The peripheral blood repertoires were obtained from CBZ-SJS/TEN patients of Han Chinese origin (roughly 5) and European origin (roughly 6). Next-generation sequencing was used to profile the T cell receptor repertoires of patients with drug-induced severe cutaneous adverse reactions in a search for drug-specific clonotypes. The RNA was isolated from either blister cells of skin lesions or peripheral blood mononuclear cells. What was sequenced was PBMCs. The sequence was obtained from a human donor with toxic epidermal necrolysis, a severe cutaneous drug reaction.

The CDR3 protein: CASSETANYGYTF. The V and J genes are TRBV12-3 or TRBV12-4 and TRBJ1-2. Counted from cysteine to phenylalanine, this CDR3 has 13 amino acids. The coding DNA is unavailable.